This T cell receptor (beta chain) was recovered during a study of vaccination and CD4 T cells after COVID-19. Study in general: Investigators drew the post-COVID samples a median approximately 100 days after diagnosis, with a range of 35 to 161. The stimulus for the cells was overlapping spike peptides derived from SARS-CoV-2, HCoV-NL63, HCoV-OC43 and HCoV-229E. Study-wide points: A median of around 86% of reactive clones, in convalescent patients, became evident only post-vaccination.

As for this clonotype: Its antigen is not known.

Trimming pared 0 bases from V and 8 bases from J, leaving 20 bases between. The CDR3 totals 17 residues. CDR1 and CDR2 from the germline V gene are WNHNN and SYGVQD (reference sequence). Oncomine TCR Beta short-read sequencing was applied to DNA from cultured CD4+ T cells. From the PCR reads, TCRdb called clonotypes with MiXCR, one entry per CDR3 protein. The sample has 20,000 to 25,000 distinct CDR3 sequences, around 48% seen once. Treatment defined: roughly 11-day PBMC culture with coronavirus spike peptide pools or control peptides (ViraFEST assay). With 10 ug/ml peptide pools and roughly 10 IU/ml IL-2, PBMCs were cultured at fewer than 2.5 million per well.

The sequenced material came from CD4+ T cells from blood, cultured in vitro. The V call is TRBV10-1, the J call TRBJ2-4, with D perhaps TRBD1 (6 bases). The clonotype comes from a human donor who had recovered from COVID-19. The DNA of the CDR3 is TGCGCCAGCAGTGAGTCGCAAGCAGGGGCGCCGGGACACATTCAGTACTTC. Its translation is CASSESQAGAPGHIQYF.